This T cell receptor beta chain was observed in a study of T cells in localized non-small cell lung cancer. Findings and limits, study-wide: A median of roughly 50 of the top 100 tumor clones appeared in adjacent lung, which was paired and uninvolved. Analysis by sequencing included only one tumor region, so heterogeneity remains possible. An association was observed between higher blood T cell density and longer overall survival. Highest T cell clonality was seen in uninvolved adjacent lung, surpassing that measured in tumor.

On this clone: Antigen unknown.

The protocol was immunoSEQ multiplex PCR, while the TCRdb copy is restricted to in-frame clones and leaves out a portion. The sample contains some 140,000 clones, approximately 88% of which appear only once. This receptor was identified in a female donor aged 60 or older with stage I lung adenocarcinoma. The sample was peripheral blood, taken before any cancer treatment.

The CDR3 bases are TGTGCCAGCAGTTCGACAGGGGGGCCCTATGGCTACACCTTC. Translation gives CASSSTGGPYGYTF. The chain recombines TRBV28 with TRBJ1-2, with 9 bases matching TRBD1. The V gene end was trimmed by 4 bases and the J gene end by 4 bases; junction bases not matched to a gene: 4. In germline, CDR1 is MDHEN, CDR2 SYDVKM. This CDR3 is built from 14 residues.